A single sample is the source of the 29 T cell receptor beta chains below, sequenced in a study of cytomegalovirus exposure and HLA in healthy donors. In the PCR, 60 Vbeta and 13 Jbeta primers were used. TCRdb's copy holds only in-frame clones and misses some; the assay was immunoSEQ multiplex PCR. The listing contains just over 50,000 clones. The specimen sequenced was PBMCs. These receptors were obtained from a woman in her fifties or sixties in good health and CMV-seropositive.

The J gene is TRBJ1-5, the V gene TRBV2; D not resolved. The ends were cut back, 6 bases at V and 6 bases at J, with 12 bases in the middle. The CDR3 has 13 amino acids. Germline CDR1 is SNHLY and CDR2 is FYNNEI. Here the CDR3 DNA reads TGTGCCAGCAGCTACAGCGAGGGTCAGCCCCAGCATTTT. Amino acids: CASSYSEGQPQHF.

The chain has TRBV15 and TRBJ1-2; 8 nucleotides agree with TRBD1. The junction had 8 bases not matched to a gene; V was cut back by 6 bases and J by 5 bases. CDR3 size: 14 residues. CDR1 and CDR2 from the germline V gene are LNHNV and YYDKDF (reference sequence). CDR3 nucleotide sequence: TGTGCCACCAGAGGAACAGGGGGGGAATATGGCTACACCTTC. Its translation: CATRGTGGEYGYTF.

The genes are TRBV7-2 and TRBJ2-5; TRBD1 aligns across 10 bases. Germline V gene sequence: CDR1 SGHTA, CDR2 FQGNSA. The CDR3 extends over 14 amino acids. Trimming took 4 bases from V and 3 from J; bases not matched to a gene: 2. This CDR3 reads CASSWGTGEETQYF. CDR3 bases: TGTGCCAGCAGCTGGGGGACAGGGGAAGAGACCCAGTACTTC.

This chain joins TRBV4-3 and TRBJ1-2, with D possibly matching TRBD1 (5 bases). The CDR3 loop spans 13 amino acids. The V end was cut by 5 bases, the J end by 7 bases, with 14 bases between. CDR1 LGHNA and CDR2 YSLEER come from the germline V gene. The CDR3 DNA sequence: TGCGCCAGCAGCGAGTCAGGGCTCTCTGGCTACACCTTC. This codes for CASSESGLSGYTF.

The V call is TRBV4-1, the J call TRBJ1-5; D is perhaps TRBD1 (6 bases). V shed 1 base and J shed 2 bases, with 9 bases lying between them. In germline, CDR1 is MGHRA, CDR2 YSYEKL. There are 15 residues in the CDR3. The CDR3 loop is CASSQGGQGNQPQHF. CDR3 nucleotide sequence: TGCGCCAGCAGCCAAGGGGGGCAAGGCAATCAGCCCCAGCATTTT.

The DNA of the CDR3 is TGCGCCAGCAGCCCGGGACAGGGATCTTTCAATGAGCAGTTCTTC. Translating gives CASSPGQGSFNEQFF. This rearrangement joins TRBV4-1 to TRBJ2-1, with TRBD1 matching 9 bases. Germline lookup yields CDR1 MGHRA and CDR2 YSYEKL. This CDR3 has 15 residues. V shed 4 bases and J 6 bases; nucleotides not matched to a gene: 7.

The chain couples TRBV4-3 to TRBJ2-1; D is unclear. Germline CDR1 LGHNA, CDR2 YSLEER. V was trimmed by 1 base and J by 2 bases, leaving 9 bases between them. The CDR3 consists of 15 residues. The CDR3 reads CASSQALGAYNEQFF. Written as DNA, the CDR3 is TGCGCCAGCAGCCAAGCCCTAGGCGCCTACAATGAGCAGTTCTTC.

The chain is built from TRBV6-5 and TRBJ1-1, with D tentatively TRBD1 (6 bases). Germline V lookup: CDR1 MNHEY, CDR2 SVGAGI. Trimming pared 6 bases from V and 5 bases from J, leaving 13 bases between. This CDR3 is 13 amino acids long. The CDR3 loop reads CASRQGRRTEAFF. In DNA, the CDR3 is TGTGCCAGCAGACAGGGACGTCGGACTGAAGCTTTCTTT.

The CDR3 reads CASSLAGQGDNEQFF. The CDR3 region has the DNA TGTGCCAGCAGCTTAGCGGGACAGGGCGACAATGAGCAGTTCTTC. The V and J genes are TRBV7-2 and TRBJ2-1; 9 nucleotides match TRBD1. Germline CDR1 reads SGHTA; CDR2 reads FQGNSA. The CDR3 length is 15 residues. Trimming cost V 0 bases and J 5 bases; bases outside gene matches: 2.

The chain is built from TRBV6-6 and TRBJ2-7, with a weak D call TRBD1 (6 bases). The germline V and J ends were trimmed by 11 bases and 3 bases, with 14 bases remaining between them. The V gene's germline CDR1 is MNHNY and CDR2 SVGAGI (reference sequence). CDR3 length: 12 residues. The chain's CDR3 is CAVGGGIYEQYF. CDR3 DNA sequence: TGTGCCGTTGGTGGGGGCATCTACGAGCAGTACTTC.

The chain has TRBV27 and TRBJ2-1; 9 bases agree with TRBD2. This CDR3 spans 16 amino acids. CDR1 is MNHEY and CDR2 is SMNVEV in the germline V gene (reference sequence). V trimming: 2 bases; J trimming: 10 bases; junction bases outside the gene matches: 12. The CDR3 spells CASSLGSGVAGVEQFF. The CDR3 DNA reads as TGTGCCAGCAGTTTAGGGTCCGGGGTAGCGGGGGTCGAGCAGTTCTTC.

This chain uses TRBV7-9 with TRBJ2-7; D is ambiguous. This CDR3 contains 13 residues. V was shortened by 1 base and J by 5 bases, with 9 bases between the two germline ends. CDR1 SEHNR and CDR2 FQNEAQ come from the germline V gene (reference sequence). The DNA of the CDR3 is TGTGCCAGCAGCTTAGTCCCAGAAAACGAGCAGTACTTC. The encoded protein is CASSLVPENEQYF.

The chain is built from TRBV4-2 and TRBJ2-6, with 12 bases that match TRBD2. CDR3 length equals 18 residues. Losses at the gene ends were 0 bases for V and 1 base for J; bases not matched to a gene: 1. Germline V gene lookup returns CDR1 LGHNA and CDR2 YNFKEQ. CDR3 bases: TGTGCCAGCAGCCAAGATGGACTAGCGGGGTCTGGGGCCAACGTCCTGACTTTC. Translating it yields CASSQDGLAGSGANVLTF.

The rearrangement links TRBV6-5 to TRBJ2-1, with D tentatively TRBD1 (6 bases). The germline V gene has CDR1 MNHEY and CDR2 SVGAGI. The CDR3 has 11 residues. V lost 3 bases, J lost 10 bases, and 7 bases lay in between. CDR3 in amino acids: CASSYGTEQFF. Written as DNA, the CDR3 is TGTGCCAGCAGTTATGGGACAGAGCAGTTCTTC.

The chain recombines TRBV9 with TRBJ1-1; 9 nucleotides match TRBD1. Unmatched junction bases numbered 8, after V lost 5 bases and J lost 6 bases. This CDR3 has 14 amino acids. Germline lookup yields CDR1 SGDLS and CDR2 YYNGEE. The CDR3 protein is CASREGTGKPEAFF. For the CDR3, the DNA is TGTGCCAGCAGGGAAGGGACAGGGAAACCTGAAGCTTTCTTT.

The V and J genes are TRBV6-1 and TRBJ2-5, with TRBD1 identical over 7 bases. The CDR3 consists of 13 residues. Germline V CDR1 and CDR2: MNHNS, SASEGT. The junction had 6 bases not matched to a gene; V was cut back by 6 bases and J by 5 bases. The CDR3 loop is CASRITGEETQYF. The CDR3 DNA reads as TGTGCCAGCAGAATCACAGGGGAGGAGACCCAGTACTTC.

The rearrangement joins TRBV7-9 to TRBJ1-1, with 7 bases aligning to TRBD1. CDR1 and CDR2 from the germline V gene are SEHNR and FQNEAQ (reference sequence). The V and J ends lost 4 bases and 0 bases, in that order; junction bases with no gene match: 8. The CDR3 contains 16 residues. The CDR3 DNA follows: TGTGCCAGCAGCTCAACAGGGGAAGCGGTGAACACTGAAGCTTTCTTT. It codes for CASSSTGEAVNTEAFF.

The V gene is TRBV6-5, the J gene TRBJ1-4; 7 bases are a match to TRBD1. The CDR3 length is 15 residues. The junction had 12 bases not matched to a gene; V was cut back by 6 bases and J by 8 bases. Germline lookup yields CDR1 MNHEY and CDR2 SVGAGI. CDR3 bases: TGTGCCAGCAGATCCCTTGACAGGGACAGCGAAAAACTGTTTTTT. It specifies CASRSLDRDSEKLFF.

V usage is TRBV9 and J usage is TRBJ1-6, with D possibly TRBD1 on 5 matching bases. With 4 bases removed from V and 4 bases from J, the gap between germline ends came to 6 bases. The length of the CDR3 is 13 residues. Germline loops: CDR1 SGDLS, CDR2 YYNGEE. The DNA for the CDR3 is TGTGCCAGCAGCCAGGGTTATAATTCACCCCTCCACTTT. Protein sequence: CASSQGYNSPLHF.

The gene calls are TRBV27 and TRBJ2-4; D is undetermined. Per germline, CDR1 MNHEY and CDR2 SMNVEV (reference sequence). The CDR3 has 16 residues. V was pared by 5 bases and J by 3 bases, with 17 bases between. CDR3 in amino acids: CASSSGSGGGKNIQYF. Here the CDR3 DNA reads TGTGCCAGCAGTAGTGGTTCCGGCGGCGGCAAAAACATTCAGTACTTC.

V and J are TRBV5-1 and TRBJ2-3; 7 nucleotides agree with TRBD1. Germline loops: CDR1 SGHRS, CDR2 YFSETQ. This CDR3 contains 14 residues. V was pared by 2 bases and J by 3 bases, with 3 bases of the junction left unmatched. The CDR3 sequence is CASSLGQETDTQYF. CDR3 coding DNA: TGCGCCAGCAGCTTAGGACAGGAAACAGATACGCAGTATTTT.

The rearrangement joins TRBV27 to TRBJ1-2; D ambiguous. V was trimmed by 4 bases and J by 1 base, leaving 7 bases between them. This CDR3 comprises 13 residues. The germline CDR1 and CDR2 sequences are MNHEY and SMNVEV (reference sequence). The chain's CDR3 is CASSSHLNYGYTF. The CDR3 DNA reads TGTGCCAGCAGTTCACACCTTAACTATGGCTACACCTTC.

The gene calls are TRBV5-4 and TRBJ1-1; TRBD1 matches at 11 bases. V shed 4 bases and J 5 bases; nucleotides not matched to a gene: 4. This CDR3 region has 14 residues. CDR1 and CDR2 from the germline V gene are SGHNT and YYREEE (reference sequence). This CDR3 reads CASSVDRGQTEAFF. The CDR3 DNA is TGTGCCAGCAGCGTGGACAGGGGGCAAACTGAAGCTTTCTTT.

The chain recombines TRBV20-1 with TRBJ2-5; possible D gene TRBD2, 5 bases. The J call may be faulty, since TRBJ2-7 better matches the DNA end. The germline V gene has CDR1 DFQATT and CDR2 SNEGSKA (reference sequence). The CDR3 runs to 11 residues. In DNA, the CDR3 is TGCAGTGCTAGAGGGGAGTACGAGCAGTACTTC. Translation gives CSARGEYEQYF.

V and J are TRBV5-1 and TRBJ1-1; TRBD1 might be the D (6 bases). Germline V gives CDR1 SGHRS, CDR2 YFSETQ. V was pared by 2 bases and J by 1 base, with 12 bases between. The CDR3 contains 15 residues. The CDR3, as DNA: TGCGCCAGCAGCTTCGGCGACAGGCCGAACACTGAAGCTTTCTTT. This gives the protein CASSFGDRPNTEAFF.

The chain recombines TRBV5-6 with TRBJ2-1; 7 positions agree with TRBD1. V lost 4 bases, J lost 5 bases, and 15 bases stayed unmatched. The germline gives CDR1 SGHDT, CDR2 YYEEEE. The CDR3 extends over 17 amino acids. CDR3 sequence (DNA): TGTGCCAGCAGCCGTTATTTTGTAGGGGGCTTCGACAATGAGCAGTTCTTC. It specifies CASSRYFVGGFDNEQFF.

The chain couples TRBV7-9 to TRBJ1-4; TRBD1 matches 8 bases. Trimming took 5 bases from V and 5 from J; bases not matched to a gene: 10. The CDR3 covers 16 residues. The germline V gene encodes CDR1 SEHNR and CDR2 FQNEAQ (reference sequence). The CDR3 loop reads CASSTGTGPLNEKLFF. The CDR3 DNA is TGTGCCAGCAGCACCGGGACAGGCCCTTTAAATGAAAAACTGTTTTTT. The whole variable domain, filled in from reference TRBV7-9 and TRBJ1-4, reads DTGVSQNPRHKITKRGQNVTFRCDPISEHNRLYWYRQTLGQGPEFLTYFQNEAQLEKSRLLSDRFSAERPKGSFSTLEIQRTEQGDSAMYLCASSTGTGPLNEKLFFGSGTQLSVL.

This chain links TRBV7-8 with TRBJ1-5, with 7 positions matching TRBD1. Trimming at V came to 7 bases and at J to 1 base, leaving 7 bases not matched to a gene. Germline V gene lookup returns CDR1 SGHVS and CDR2 FQNEAQ. The CDR3 is 15 residues long. The DNA for the CDR3 is TGTGCCAGCAAAGAGACAGGGCTAAGCAATCAGCCCCAGCATTTT. Translating it yields CASKETGLSNQPQHF. Full variable domain (outside the CDR3, taken from reference TRBV7-8 and TRBJ1-5): GAGVSQSPRYKVAKRGQDVALRCDPISGHVSLFWYQQALGQGPEFLTYFQNEAQLDKSGLPSDRFFAERPEGSVSTLKIQRTQQEDSAVYLCASKETGLSNQPQHFGDGTRLSIL.

This chain joins TRBV27 and TRBJ2-1; 12 bases agree with TRBD1. Germline lookup yields CDR1 MNHEY and CDR2 SMNVEV (reference sequence). The CDR3 runs to 16 residues. Trimming removed 6 bases from V and 5 bases from J; junction bases left unmatched: 8. DNA of the CDR3: TGTGCCAGCAGCCCCGGGACAGGGGGCTTCGACAATGAGCAGTTCTTC. Translation: CASSPGTGGFDNEQFF.